This T cell receptor (beta chain) was sequenced in a study of blood T cells in healthy people across ages. Study summary: Per two T cells, about one barcoded beta molecule was captured through template switching.

The study, taken as a whole, reports: The study lacked donor CMV status, which possibly confounded expanded clonotype changes.

The CDR3 loop spans 14 amino acids. With a J-beta primer mix and a sample-barcoded 5' primer, a second PCR ran about 6 to 11 cycles. TCRdb reanalysed the 5' RACE reads using MiXCR and keeps one entry per CDR3 protein. The table includes 890,000 or so distinct CDR3 sequences, approximately 65% detected once. About this clonotype itself: Antigen unknown.

The chain uses TRBV12-3 or TRBV12-4 and TRBJ2-4; a possible D gene is TRBD1 (5 bases). The J call may be in error: the DNA end matches TRBJ2-5 better. This receptor was taken from a man between 25 and 39 years old in good health. Sequences were obtained from blood. The CDR3 bases are TGTGCCAGCAGTTTAAGCCCAGGGCGGGAGACCCAGTACTTC. It yields the protein CASSLSPGRETQYF.